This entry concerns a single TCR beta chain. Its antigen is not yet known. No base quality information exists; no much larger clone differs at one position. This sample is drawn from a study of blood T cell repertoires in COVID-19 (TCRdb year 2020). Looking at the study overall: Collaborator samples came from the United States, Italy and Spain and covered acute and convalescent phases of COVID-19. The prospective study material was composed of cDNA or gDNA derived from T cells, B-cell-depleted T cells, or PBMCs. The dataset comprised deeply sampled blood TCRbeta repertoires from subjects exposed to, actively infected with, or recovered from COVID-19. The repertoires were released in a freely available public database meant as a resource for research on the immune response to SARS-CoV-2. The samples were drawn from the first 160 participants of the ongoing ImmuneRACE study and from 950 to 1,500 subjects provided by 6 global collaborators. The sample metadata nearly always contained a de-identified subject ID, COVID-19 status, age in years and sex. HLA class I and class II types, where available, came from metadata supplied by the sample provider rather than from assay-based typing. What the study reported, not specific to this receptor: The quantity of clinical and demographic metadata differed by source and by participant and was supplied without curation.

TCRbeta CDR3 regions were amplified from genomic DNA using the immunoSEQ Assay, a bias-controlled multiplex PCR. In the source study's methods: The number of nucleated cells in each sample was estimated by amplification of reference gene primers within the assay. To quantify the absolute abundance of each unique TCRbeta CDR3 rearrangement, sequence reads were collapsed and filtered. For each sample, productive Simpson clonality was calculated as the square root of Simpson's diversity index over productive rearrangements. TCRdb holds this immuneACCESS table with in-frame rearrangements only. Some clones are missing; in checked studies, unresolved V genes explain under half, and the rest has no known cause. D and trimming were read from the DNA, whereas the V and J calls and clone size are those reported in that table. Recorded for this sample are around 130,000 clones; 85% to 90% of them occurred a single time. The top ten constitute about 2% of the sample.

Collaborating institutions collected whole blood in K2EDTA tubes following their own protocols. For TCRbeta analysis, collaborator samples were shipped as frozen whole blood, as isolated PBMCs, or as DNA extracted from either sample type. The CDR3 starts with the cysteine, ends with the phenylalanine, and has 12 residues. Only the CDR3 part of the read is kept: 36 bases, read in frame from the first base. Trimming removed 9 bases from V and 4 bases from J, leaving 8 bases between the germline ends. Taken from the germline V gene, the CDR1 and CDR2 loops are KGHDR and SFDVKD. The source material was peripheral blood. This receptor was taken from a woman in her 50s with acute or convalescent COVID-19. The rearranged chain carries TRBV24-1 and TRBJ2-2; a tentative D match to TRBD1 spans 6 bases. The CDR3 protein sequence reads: CATGTSTGELFF. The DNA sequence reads TGTGCCACCGGGACAAGCACCGGGGAGCTGTTTTTT.